Listed below are T cell receptor beta chains from one sample, sequenced in a study of T cells in Graves' hyperthyroidism and ophthalmopathy. Using its own MiXCR run on the multiplex PCR reads, TCRdb lists one record per CDR3 protein. This table holds fewer than 450,000 distinct CDR3 sequences, approximately 18% found once. Sequencing used blood. Receptors were obtained from a woman in her 30s with Graves' hyperthyroidism that later progressed to Graves' ophthalmopathy. Both conserved end residues are part of each CDR3. A D gene is named only where the DNA matches it firmly. Clone size is given for some rows only: seen once, a few or many times, or a class if the clone is expanded.

abundance: NA
d_gene: NA
j_gene: TRBJ1-1
len: 17
v_gene: TRBV3-1
CDR3nt: TGTGCCAGCAGCCAAGATCGTACGGGGAGGCCAAACACTGAAGCTTTCTTT
CDR3aa: CASSQDRTGRPNTEAFF

abundance: many
d_gene: TRBD2
j_gene: TRBJ2-1
len: 13
v_gene: TRBV20-1
CDR3nt: TGCAGTGCTAGCTATGCCGGGACTAGTCGGTGGTTCTTC
CDR3aa: CSASYAGTSRWFF

abundance: NA
d_gene: NA
j_gene: TRBJ2-3
len: 12
v_gene: TRBV27
CDR3nt: TGTGCCAGCAGGGAGAGTTCAGATACGCAGTATTTT
CDR3aa: CASRESSDTQYF

abundance: many
d_gene: NA
j_gene: TRBJ2-5
len: 14
v_gene: TRBV12-3/TRBV12-4
CDR3nt: TGTGCCAGCAGCTTAAATAGTAAGCTAGAGACCCAGTACTTC
CDR3aa: CASSLNSKLETQYF

abundance: NA
d_gene: TRBD2
j_gene: TRBJ2-7
len: 15
v_gene: TRBV6-1
CDR3nt: TGTGCCAGCAGTGAGAGTGCTAGCGGCTCCTACGAGCAGTACTTC
CDR3aa: CASSESASGSYEQYF

abundance: few
d_gene: NA
j_gene: TRBJ2-5
len: 16
v_gene: TRBV5-4
CDR3nt: TGTGCCAGCAGCTTGAAAGCAGAGGGAGACCAAGAGACCCAGTACTTC
CDR3aa: CASSLKAEGDQETQYF

abundance: many
d_gene: NA
j_gene: TRBJ2-5
len: 13
v_gene: TRBV2
CDR3nt: TGTGCCAGCAGCGATATAGAGTTGTGGACCCAGTACTTC
CDR3aa: CASSDIELWTQYF

abundance: NA
d_gene: NA
j_gene: TRBJ1-5
len: 13
v_gene: TRBV7-9
CDR3nt: TGTGCCAGCGGCTTATCGCACAATCAGCCCCAGCATTTT
CDR3aa: CASGLSHNQPQHF

abundance: many
d_gene: NA
j_gene: TRBJ1-1
len: 14
v_gene: TRBV9
CDR3nt: TGTGCCAGCAGCGTAGATCTCCCAGGAACTGAAGCTTTCTTT
CDR3aa: CASSVDLPGTEAFF

abundance: few
d_gene: TRBD1
j_gene: TRBJ1-5
len: 16
v_gene: TRBV19
CDR3nt: TGTGCCAGTAGTCCACTCCAGGGGGCGAGCAATCAGCCCCAGCATTTT
CDR3aa: CASSPLQGASNQPQHF

abundance: many
d_gene: NA
j_gene: TRBJ1-1
len: 19
v_gene: TRBV28
CDR3nt: TGTGCCAGCAGTTCCAACAATCCCTTCCGTGGAGGGATGAACACTGAAGCTTTCTTT
CDR3aa: CASSSNNPFRGGMNTEAFF

abundance: many
d_gene: NA
j_gene: TRBJ2-1
len: 14
v_gene: TRBV12-3/TRBV12-4
CDR3nt: TGTGCCAGCACCTCATTTGAGGAGTACAATGAGCAGTTCTTC
CDR3aa: CASTSFEEYNEQFF

abundance: many
d_gene: NA
j_gene: TRBJ1-1
len: 14
v_gene: TRBV5-1
CDR3nt: TGCGCCAGCAGCCTATTTGGGGCCCGCACTGAAGCTTTCTTT
CDR3aa: CASSLFGARTEAFF

abundance: many
d_gene: NA
j_gene: TRBJ2-6
len: 17
v_gene: TRBV28
CDR3nt: TGTGCCAGCAGTCATGCAGGGGCGCAGGCTGGGGCCAACGTCCTGACTTTC
CDR3aa: CASSHAGAQAGANVLTF

abundance: once
d_gene: NA
j_gene: TRBJ2-2
len: 13
v_gene: TRBV12-3/TRBV12-4
CDR3nt: TGTGCCAGTCGAACAGGGAACACCGGGGAGCTGTTTTTT
CDR3aa: CASRTGNTGELFF

abundance: many
d_gene: NA
j_gene: TRBJ1-4
len: 14
v_gene: TRBV18
CDR3nt: TGTGCCAGCTCACCATCATGGGGTATCGAAAAACTGTTTTTT
CDR3aa: CASSPSWGIEKLFF

abundance: many
d_gene: TRBD2
j_gene: TRBJ2-1
len: 16
v_gene: TRBV20-1
CDR3nt: TGCAGTGCTAGAGAGCGGGAGAGAGGCGCCTACAATGAGCAGTTCTTC
CDR3aa: CSARERERGAYNEQFF

abundance: many
d_gene: TRBD2
j_gene: TRBJ2-5
len: 14
v_gene: TRBV9
CDR3nt: TGTGCCAGCCCGACTAGCGGGGTGAAAGAGACCCAGTACTTC
CDR3aa: CASPTSGVKETQYF

abundance: many
d_gene: NA
j_gene: TRBJ2-1
len: 14
v_gene: TRBV7-9
CDR3nt: TGTGCCAGCAGCTTAGAGGAGGGTCGTAATGAGCAGTTCTTC
CDR3aa: CASSLEEGRNEQFF

abundance: NA
d_gene: NA
j_gene: TRBJ2-3
len: 12
v_gene: TRBV6-1
CDR3nt: TGTGCCAGCAGCCGTTCTGGAGATACGCAGTATTTT
CDR3aa: CASSRSGDTQYF

abundance: many
d_gene: NA
j_gene: TRBJ1-3
len: 15
v_gene: TRBV12-3/TRBV12-4
CDR3nt: TGTGCCAGCAGTTTCCTTGACCACTCTGGAAACACCATATATTTT
CDR3aa: CASSFLDHSGNTIYF

abundance: few
d_gene: TRBD1
j_gene: TRBJ2-7
len: 15
v_gene: TRBV5-1
CDR3nt: TGCGCCAGCAGCGCCCAGGGGGCGTTTTCGTATGAGCAGTACTTC
CDR3aa: CASSAQGAFSYEQYF

abundance: many
d_gene: NA
j_gene: TRBJ1-5
len: 13
v_gene: TRBV11-2
CDR3nt: TGTGCCAGCAGCTTATCCCTCAATCAGCCCCAGCATTTT
CDR3aa: CASSLSLNQPQHF

abundance: many
d_gene: TRBD2
j_gene: TRBJ2-7
len: 14
v_gene: TRBV11-2
CDR3nt: TGTGCCAGCAGTCTACTAGCGGGAGGGCTCGAGCAGTACTTC
CDR3aa: CASSLLAGGLEQYF

abundance: NA
d_gene: NA
j_gene: TRBJ2-5
len: 13
v_gene: TRBV18
CDR3nt: TGTGCCAGCTCACCACACTCGAAAGAGACCCAGTACTTC
CDR3aa: CASSPHSKETQYF

abundance: few
d_gene: NA
j_gene: TRBJ2-7
len: 14
v_gene: TRBV3-1
CDR3nt: TGTGCCAGCAGCCCCCGCGAGGGAGCGGACGAGCAGTACTTC
CDR3aa: CASSPREGADEQYF

abundance: NA
d_gene: NA
j_gene: TRBJ2-1
len: 12
v_gene: TRBV20-1
CDR3nt: TGCAGTCCCAGAGACTACTACAATGAGCAGTTCTTC
CDR3aa: CSPRDYYNEQFF

abundance: few
d_gene: TRBD2
j_gene: TRBJ2-5
len: 14
v_gene: TRBV28
CDR3nt: TGTGCCAGCAGTTCCCGGGGGGGCTGGGAGACCCAGTACTTC
CDR3aa: CASSSRGGWETQYF

abundance: many
d_gene: TRBD2
j_gene: TRBJ2-1
len: 17
v_gene: TRBV3-1
CDR3nt: TGTGCCAGCAGCCAAAGTCCCAACAGCGGGGGGGGCGATGAGCAGTTCTTC
CDR3aa: CASSQSPNSGGGDEQFF

abundance: many
d_gene: NA
j_gene: TRBJ2-7
len: 12
v_gene: TRBV3-1
CDR3nt: TGTGCCAGCAGCCCCTTCTTGGGGGAGCAGTACTTC
CDR3aa: CASSPFLGEQYF

abundance: few
d_gene: TRBD2
j_gene: TRBJ2-3
len: 14
v_gene: TRBV27
CDR3nt: TGTGCCAGCAGTTCGGGAGGCCATCTTGATACGCAGTATTTT
CDR3aa: CASSSGGHLDTQYF

abundance: many
d_gene: TRBD2
j_gene: TRBJ2-3
len: 13
v_gene: TRBV5-1
CDR3nt: TGCGCCAGCAGCACGGGAGGGCAGGATACGCAGTATTTT
CDR3aa: CASSTGGQDTQYF

abundance: many
d_gene: TRBD1
j_gene: TRBJ1-1
len: 13
v_gene: TRBV5-8
CDR3nt: TGTGCCAGCAGCACTAGACAGGGGGCTGAAGCTTTCTTT
CDR3aa: CASSTRQGAEAFF

abundance: many
d_gene: NA
j_gene: TRBJ2-1
len: 14
v_gene: TRBV3-1
CDR3nt: TGTGCCAGCAGCCGGGCAGGGATCCACAATGAGCAGTTCTTC
CDR3aa: CASSRAGIHNEQFF

abundance: many
d_gene: NA
j_gene: TRBJ2-1
len: 11
v_gene: TRBV5-1
CDR3nt: TGCGCCAGCAGCTTTTACGATGAGCAGTTCTTC
CDR3aa: CASSFYDEQFF

abundance: once
d_gene: NA
j_gene: TRBJ2-7
len: 23
v_gene: TRBV12-3/TRBV12-4
CDR3nt: NA
CDR3aa: CASTNQTSMYLCASRSQGSEQYF

abundance: many
d_gene: NA
j_gene: TRBJ2-3
len: 13
v_gene: TRBV7-9
CDR3nt: TGTGCCAGCAGCTTATCAAGTGCGGATACGCAGTATTTT
CDR3aa: CASSLSSADTQYF

abundance: many
d_gene: NA
j_gene: TRBJ2-5
len: 15
v_gene: TRBV3-1
CDR3nt: TGTGCCAGCAGCCAGAGGCCCCCGTCCGGGGAGACCCAGTACTTC
CDR3aa: CASSQRPPSGETQYF

abundance: NA
d_gene: NA
j_gene: TRBJ1-5
len: 16
v_gene: TRBV12-3/TRBV12-4
CDR3nt: TGTGCCAGCAGTCCCCAAGGAAGGGGGTTCAATCAGCCCCAGCATTTT
CDR3aa: CASSPQGRGFNQPQHF

abundance: NA
d_gene: NA
j_gene: TRBJ2-5
len: 16
v_gene: TRBV5-1
CDR3nt: TGCGCCAGCAGCCCGGGACAATGGGGGCAAGGAGAGACCCAGTACTTC
CDR3aa: CASSPGQWGQGETQYF

abundance: NA
d_gene: TRBD2
j_gene: TRBJ2-7
len: 15
v_gene: TRBV2
CDR3nt: TGTGCCAGCAGTCGGCACCCGGGAGGGTCCTACGAGCAGTACTTC
CDR3aa: CASSRHPGGSYEQYF

abundance: many
d_gene: NA
j_gene: TRBJ2-1
len: 13
v_gene: TRBV3-1
CDR3nt: TGTGCCAGCAGCCTAGGGGCGCGGAATGAGCAGTTCTTC
CDR3aa: CASSLGARNEQFF

abundance: few
d_gene: TRBD1
j_gene: TRBJ2-1
len: 15
v_gene: TRBV6-1
CDR3nt: TGTGCCAGCAGTCCCCTGGACAGGTCCTACAATGAGCAGTTCTTC
CDR3aa: CASSPLDRSYNEQFF

abundance: few
d_gene: NA
j_gene: TRBJ2-7
len: 12
v_gene: TRBV7-2
CDR3nt: TGTGCCAGCAGTAGACAGTACTACGAGCAGTACTTC
CDR3aa: CASSRQYYEQYF

abundance: many
d_gene: NA
j_gene: TRBJ2-2
len: 13
v_gene: TRBV30
CDR3nt: TGTGCCAACCAAAAGCAGAACACCGGGGAGCTGTTTTTT
CDR3aa: CANQKQNTGELFF